This TCR beta chain was sequenced for a study of T cells in lung cancer brain metastases. Background on the study: Most of the 20 patients had smoked, with a median of about 38 pack-years.

Paired samples had equal genomic DNA input, ranging about 2 to 5 ug. Here immunoSEQ multiplex PCR was the method, and the copy in TCRdb shows in-frame clones only, minus some. The sample yields some 7,000 clones, 86% seen once. Study observations and caveats: Most clones were lesion-specific, with limited overlap between paired lesions (mean Morisita index approximately 0.24). Unique productive clones were significantly fewer in brain metastases: median around 1,500 versus 5,000.

About this clone: As yet, its antigen is unknown.

CDR3 size: 16 residues. V was shortened by 6 bases and J by 0 bases, with 15 bases between the two germline ends. CDR1 and CDR2 from the germline V gene are GTSNPN and SVGIG (reference sequence). The sequencing sample was made of tumor tissue from the primary lung tumor. The chain employs TRBV30 and TRBJ1-6, with D possibly matching TRBD1 (5 bases). The receptor comes from a man aged 50-59 years with non-small cell lung cancer. The CDR3 region has the DNA TGTGCCTGCGAGCGACTCCAGGGCTCCTATAATTCACCCCTCCACTTT. This codes for CACERLQGSYNSPLHF.